Shown below are 3 T cell receptor beta chains from a single sample sequenced in a study of regulatory T cells in long-lasting Graves disease. Indicated time point: persistent/refractory GD, antithyroid drugs over 5 years with positive TRAb. The authors made the TCR library using RNA they extracted from PBMCs. With iRepertoire HTBI primers and Arm-PCR of CDR3 regions, TCR beta libraries were built. MiXCR, run by TCRdb on the multiplex PCR reads, gives a single entry per CDR3 protein. The sample has about 660,000 distinct CDR3 sequences; about 30% are singletons. This specimen consisted of peripheral blood mononuclear cells (PBMCs), obtained when the disease was refractory, from a patient treated with antithyroid drugs. The receptors originated from a female donor with Graves disease.

This rearrangement joins TRBV5-1 to TRBJ2-7; possibly TRBD1 for D (6 bases). Per germline, CDR1 SGHRS and CDR2 YFSETQ. The germline V and J ends were trimmed by 6 bases and 6 bases, with 10 bases remaining between them. The CDR3 extends over 11 amino acids. Written as DNA, the CDR3 is TGCGCCAGCATAGGGGGTTTCGAGCAGTACTTC. It translates to CASIGGFEQYF.

A remark on this clonotype: No conserved phenylalanine or tryptophan is present at the end of the CDR3, so a read error is the likely explanation. The chain employs TRBV6-1 and TRBJ2-3; a possible D gene is TRBD2 (5 bases). Per germline, CDR1 MNHNS and CDR2 SASEGT. V lost 5 bases and J 4 bases, leaving 16 bases between the germline ends. The CDR3 is made up of 15 amino acids. The CDR3 DNA reads as TGTGCCAGCAGTCCCCTGGTGGGAGCCCCAGATACGCAGTATTTA. Encoded protein: CASSPLVGAPDTQYL.

The rearrangement uses TRBV5-1 and TRBJ2-7, with a weak D call TRBD1 (5 bases). This CDR3 region has 14 residues. V lost 0 bases and J 3 bases, leaving 10 bases between the germline ends. Per the germline V gene, CDR1 is SGHRS and CDR2 is YFSETQ. The chain's CDR3 is CASSLAGKGYEQYF. CDR3 DNA sequence: TGCGCCAGCAGCTTGGCAGGGAAGGGCTACGAGCAGTACTTC.